These T cell receptor beta chains were read from a single sample in a study of Graves' ophthalmopathy and Graves' hyperthyroidism. TCRdb recomputed calls from the multiplex PCR reads with MiXCR, one row per CDR3 protein. The profile shows 600,000 to 650,000 distinct CDR3 sequences, around a fifth of them singletons. Sequencing was carried out using peripheral blood. These receptors were obtained from a woman under 30 with stable Graves' hyperthyroidism. Some clones in this sample may be carry-over from other donors' samples. CDR3s include the opening cysteine and the closing phenylalanine or tryptophan. Fields, in order: clone size, J gene, V gene, D gene, CDR3 DNA, CDR3 protein. A D gene is named only where the DNA matches it firmly. A row's size may be missing; if present it is once, few, many or a size class.

>few|TRBJ2-5|TRBV6-2/TRBV6-3|TRBD2
TGTGCCAGCACCGCGGGGGGCAAGGAGACCCAGTACTTC
CASTAGGKETQYF
>many|TRBJ1-1|TRBV20-1|.
TGCAGTGCCAGACACAGCCTGAACACTGAAGCTTTCTTT
CSARHSLNTEAFF
>many|TRBJ2-3|TRBV10-3|.
TGTGCCACAACCCCGAACAGGGCCACAGATACGCAGTATTTT
CATTPNRATDTQYF
>few|TRBJ2-2|TRBV14|.
TGTGCCAGCAGCCTCATGGGGGTCGTAAACACCGGGGAGCTGTTTTTT
CASSLMGVVNTGELFF
>many|TRBJ1-6|TRBV5-1|TRBD1
TGCGCCAGCAGCCGGGGACAGGGGCAGAATTCACCCCTCCACTTT
CASSRGQGQNSPLHF
>many|TRBJ2-7|TRBV2|.
TGTGCCAGCGGCAGGGAATACGAGCAGTACTTC
CASGREYEQYF
>.|TRBJ2-6|TRBV6-2/TRBV6-3|TRBD1
TGTGCCACCAATGACAGGGGCTGGGCCAACGTCCTGACTTTC
CATNDRGWANVLTF
>many|TRBJ1-1|TRBV12-3/TRBV12-4|.
TGTGCCAGCACCACCGGGTCCCAGAACACTGAAGCTTTCTTT
CASTTGSQNTEAFF
>many|TRBJ2-2|TRBV25-1|.
TGTGCCAGCAGCGGGACACCGAGGGACACCGGGGAGCTGTTTTTT
CASSGTPRDTGELFF
>.|TRBJ2-5|TRBV11-3|TRBD2
TGTGCCAGCAGCCGACGACTAGCGGTAGAGGAGACCCAGTACTTC
CASSRRLAVEETQYF
>few|TRBJ2-2|TRBV2|TRBD1
TGTGCCAGCAAACCTAACAGGGGGCTCGGCACCGGGGAGCTGTTTTTT
CASKPNRGLGTGELFF
>.|TRBJ1-1|TRBV6-2/TRBV6-3|.
TGTGCCAGCAGTTCAATACAGCGGCTCAACACTGAAGCTTTCTTT
CASSSIQRLNTEAFF
>many|TRBJ2-4|TRBV11-2|TRBD1
TGTGCCAGCAGTTTAGAGCCTGGGACAGGGAACATTCAGTACTTC
CASSLEPGTGNIQYF
>few|TRBJ2-5|TRBV28|TRBD1
TGTGCCAGCATCCCCAGGGGACAGGGGGGAGAGACCCAGTACTTC
CASIPRGQGGETQYF
>many|TRBJ1-1|TRBV29-1|.
TGCAGCGTTGGACAGAACGGGGCTTTCTTT
CSVGQNGAFF
>many|TRBJ2-5|TRBV28|.
TGTGCCAGCAGTTTGGCAGGAGCAGGGGCCCAGTACTTC
CASSLAGAGAQYF
>many|TRBJ1-2|TRBV6-1|.
TGTGCCAGCAATAAAGACAGCCCTAACTATGGCTACACCTTC
CASNKDSPNYGYTF
>few|TRBJ1-2|TRBV12-3/TRBV12-4|.
TGTGCCAGCAGTTTAACGTCAGGGTTAGCTGGCTACACCTTC
CASSLTSGLAGYTF
>.|TRBJ2-7|TRBV13|.
TGTGCCAGCAGCATCAGGGTGGGAACCTCCTACGAGCAGTACTTC
CASSIRVGTSYEQYF
>many|TRBJ2-7|TRBV4-3|TRBD1
TGCGCCAGCAGCCAAGATGGGTGGGACAGGAAATACGAGCAGTACTTC
CASSQDGWDRKYEQYF
>.|TRBJ1-2|TRBV24-1|.
TGTGCCACCAGTGATTTGCATGTGACGCCCTATGGCTACACCTTC
CATSDLHVTPYGYTF
>.|TRBJ2-5|TRBV12-3/TRBV12-4|.
TGTGCCAGCGGCCCGGGACACCGAGGGGAGACCCAGTACTTC
CASGPGHRGETQYF
>many|TRBJ2-5|TRBV6-1|TRBD2
TGTGCCAGCAGTGAAGATAGCGGGGGGCTACAAGAGACCCAGTACTTC
CASSEDSGGLQETQYF
>.|TRBJ1-1|TRBV24-1|.
TGTGCCACCGCAGGGAAAACTGAAGCTTTCTTT
CATAGKTEAFF
>many|TRBJ1-6|TRBV5-1|.
TGCGCCAGCAGCTGGGGGAGTGGCGGCTTGCGTTCACCCCTCCACTTT
CASSWGSGGLRSPLHF
>.|TRBJ2-7|TRBV7-9|TRBD2
TGTGCCAGCAGCTTTCCGGGGGGGAATCCTTACGAGCAGTACTTC
CASSFPGGNPYEQYF
>many|TRBJ2-7|TRBV7-8|.
TGTGCCAGCAGCTTAAGAAAGGGGGAAAGGACCTACGAGCAGTACTTC
CASSLRKGERTYEQYF
>.|TRBJ2-2|TRBV3-1|TRBD2
TGTGCCAGCAGCCAGAAGGCTGCGGGAGTGGGGAACACCGGGGAGCTGTTTTTT
CASSQKAAGVGNTGELFF
>many|TRBJ1-5|TRBV30|.
TGTGCCTGGAGTGCATGGGACGTAGGGAATCAGCCCCAGCATTTT
CAWSAWDVGNQPQHF
>few|TRBJ2-5|TRBV12-5|TRBD2
TGTGCTAGTGGTTTGCGACTAGCGGGGGTGGCGGAGACCCAGTACTTC
CASGLRLAGVAETQYF
>many|TRBJ1-3|TRBV28|.
TGTGCCAGCATCCGGGACGGCTACTCTGGAAACACCATATATTTT
CASIRDGYSGNTIYF
>.|TRBJ2-7|TRBV18|TRBD1
TGTGCCAGCCCACCACGGACAGGACACTACGAGCAGTACTTC
CASPPRTGHYEQYF
>.|TRBJ2-7|TRBV25-1|TRBD2
TGTGCCAGCAGTGTAGCGGGAGGGCCGAGCGAGCAGTACTTC
CASSVAGGPSEQYF
>many|TRBJ1-5|TRBV12-3/TRBV12-4|.
TGTGCCAGTAGGGTTGCACTTGGCAATCAGCCCCAGCATTTT
CASRVALGNQPQHF
>many|TRBJ1-1|TRBV5-1|.
TGCGCCAGCAGCACGCGGGGGGCGAACACTGAAGCTTTCTTT
CASSTRGANTEAFF
>many|TRBJ1-2|TRBV12-3/TRBV12-4|TRBD1
TGTGCCAGCAGTTTAACAGGGGGCGGTGATGGCTACACCTTC
CASSLTGGGDGYTF
>many|TRBJ2-7|TRBV29-1|TRBD1
TGCAGCGTTTTGGGACAGGGGTTCGAGCAGTACTTC
CSVLGQGFEQYF
>many|TRBJ1-1|TRBV10-3|.
TGTGCCATCGGGTTTGACAGGAACACTGAAGCTTTCTTT
CAIGFDRNTEAFF
>.|TRBJ1-5|TRBV6-1|.
TGTGCCAGCAGTGTAGGGCCCTTTCAGCCCCAGCATTTT
CASSVGPFQPQHF
>.|TRBJ2-6|TRBV11-2|.
TGTGCCAGCAGCTACACCTCTGGGGCCAACGTCCTGACTTTC
CASSYTSGANVLTF
>many|TRBJ1-1|TRBV28|.
TGTGCCACCACCGCAATAGAGAACACTGAAGCTTTCTTT
CATTAIENTEAFF
>few|TRBJ2-5|TRBV5-1|TRBD1
TGCGCCAGCAGCCTGGGGACAGGTATTGGAGGAGAGACCCAGTACTTC
CASSLGTGIGGETQYF
>.|TRBJ2-7|TRBV20-1|.
TGCAGTGCTAGAGTCGCCAGAAGGGTGGACGAGCAGTACTTC
CSARVARRVDEQYF
>.|TRBJ1-3|TRBV4-1|.
TGCGCCAGCAGCGTCGTGGGGGACCTCACCATATATTTT
CASSVVGDLTIYF
>many|TRBJ1-2|TRBV5-6|TRBD1
TGTGCCAGCATACTGGGACAGGGCCTTTTGGGCTACACCTTC
CASILGQGLLGYTF
>many|TRBJ1-2|TRBV6-5|.
TGTGCCAGCATTCAACTTGGATATGGCTACACCTTC
CASIQLGYGYTF
>.|TRBJ1-1|TRBV7-9|.
TGTGCCAGCAGCTTAGTGTCCTATGAAGCTTTCTTT
CASSLVSYEAFF
>few|TRBJ1-2|TRBV6-4|TRBD1
TGTGCCAGCAGCCCGGGACAGCAACCCTATGGCTACACCTTC
CASSPGQQPYGYTF
>.|TRBJ1-2|TRBV12-3/TRBV12-4|TRBD1
TGTGCCAGCAGTCTGTTAGTGGGGACAGATGGCTACACCTTC
CASSLLVGTDGYTF
>.|TRBJ1-4|TRBV6-1|.
TGTGCCAGCAGGCGGACAGAGAATGAAAAACTGTTTTTT
CASRRTENEKLFF
>many|TRBJ2-2|TRBV15|.
TGTGCCACCAGCAGGACACGGGGGAGGACCGGGGAGCTGTTTTTT
CATSRTRGRTGELFF
>many|TRBJ2-3|TRBV6-2/TRBV6-3|.
TGTGCCAGCACCTCCGGAGGTAGCGAACTCTCTAGCACAGATACGCAGTATTTT
CASTSGGSELSSTDTQYF
>many|TRBJ2-7|TRBV12-3/TRBV12-4|.
TGTGCCAGCAGTTTATTCGCGTCCTACGAGCAGTACTTC
CASSLFASYEQYF
>many|TRBJ2-7|TRBV19|.
TGTGCCAGTAGGGAGGTAGGAGACTCCTATTACGAGCAGTACTTC
CASREVGDSYYEQYF
>few|TRBJ2-7|TRBV5-1|TRBD1
TGCGCCAGCAGCTTGCCCCGGGACAGGGGAAACTCCTACGAGCAGTACTTC
CASSLPRDRGNSYEQYF
>many|TRBJ2-7|TRBV7-8|.
TGTGCCAGCAGCCCCCAAACGGGACCTTCTTACGAGCAGTACTTC
CASSPQTGPSYEQYF
>.|TRBJ1-1|TRBV30|.
TGTGCCTGGAGTGTACTCATGGGGGGTACTGAAGCTTTCTTT
CAWSVLMGGTEAFF